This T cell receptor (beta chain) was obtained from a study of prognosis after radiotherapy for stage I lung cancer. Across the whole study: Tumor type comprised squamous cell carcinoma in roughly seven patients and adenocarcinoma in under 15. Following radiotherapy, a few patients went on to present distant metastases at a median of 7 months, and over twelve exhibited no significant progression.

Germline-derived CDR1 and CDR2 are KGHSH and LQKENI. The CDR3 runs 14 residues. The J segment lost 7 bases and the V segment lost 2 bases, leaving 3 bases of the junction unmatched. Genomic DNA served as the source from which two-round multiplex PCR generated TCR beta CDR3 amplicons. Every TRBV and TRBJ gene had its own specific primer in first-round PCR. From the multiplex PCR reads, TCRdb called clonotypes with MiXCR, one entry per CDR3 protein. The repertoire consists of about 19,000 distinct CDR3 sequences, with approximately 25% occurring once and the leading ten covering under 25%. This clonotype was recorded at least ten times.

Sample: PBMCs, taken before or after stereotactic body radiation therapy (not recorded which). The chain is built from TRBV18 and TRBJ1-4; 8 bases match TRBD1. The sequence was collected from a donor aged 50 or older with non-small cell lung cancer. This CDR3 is CASSPTGGGEKLFF. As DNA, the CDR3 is TGTGCCAGCTCACCAACAGGGGGAGGTGAAAAACTGTTTTTT. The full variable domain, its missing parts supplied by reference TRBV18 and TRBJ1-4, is NAGVMQNPRHLVRRRGQEARLRCSPMKGHSHVYWYRQLPEEGLKFMVYLQKENIIDESGMPKERFSAEFPKEGPSILRIQQVVRGDSAAYFCASSPTGGGEKLFFGSGTQLSVL.